The T cell receptor (beta chain) under discussion was sequenced for a study of blood T cells in healthy people across ages. Study observations and caveats: The long-lived group displayed more naive CD4+ cells, plus higher diversity, than the aged donors did.

For the second PCR, which ran for about 7 to 11 cycles, a sample-barcoded 5' primer and a J-beta primer mix were used. TCRdb fed the 5' RACE reads into MiXCR, producing one record per CDR3 protein. The sample has 600,000 or so distinct CDR3 sequences, under 30% seen once. This clonotype was found many times. The antigen is undetermined. The CDR3 runs to 13 residues. The V gene end was trimmed by 8 bases and the J gene end by 1 base; junction bases not matched to a gene: 6. In germline, CDR1 is SQVTM, CDR2 ANQGSEA. The source of this sequence is a woman older than 75 in good health. Sequenced input: blood. The chain employs TRBV29-1 and TRBJ2-7, with 9 bases that match TRBD1. The CDR3 nucleotides read TGCAGCTTTGGACAGGGGTCTTCCTACGAGCAGTACTTC. Amino acid sequence: CSFGQGSSYEQYF.